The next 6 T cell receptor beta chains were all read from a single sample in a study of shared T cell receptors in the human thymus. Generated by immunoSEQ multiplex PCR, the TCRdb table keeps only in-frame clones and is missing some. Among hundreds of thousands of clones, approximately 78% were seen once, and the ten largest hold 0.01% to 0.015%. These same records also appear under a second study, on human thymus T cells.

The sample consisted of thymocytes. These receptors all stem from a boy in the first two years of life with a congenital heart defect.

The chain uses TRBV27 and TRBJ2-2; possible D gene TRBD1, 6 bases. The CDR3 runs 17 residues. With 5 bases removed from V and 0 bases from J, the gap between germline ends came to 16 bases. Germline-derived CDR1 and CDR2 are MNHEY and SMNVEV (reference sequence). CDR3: CASSQIMTGSNTGELFF. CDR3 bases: TGTGCCAGCAGTCAAATAATGACAGGATCGAACACCGGGGAGCTGTTTTTT.

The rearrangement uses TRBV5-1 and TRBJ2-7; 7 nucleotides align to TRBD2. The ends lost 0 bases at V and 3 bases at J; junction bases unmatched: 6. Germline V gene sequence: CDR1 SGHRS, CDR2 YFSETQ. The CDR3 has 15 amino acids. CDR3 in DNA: TGCGCCAGCAGCTTGGAGTGGGAGGGCGGCTACGAGCAGTACTTC. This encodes CASSLEWEGGYEQYF. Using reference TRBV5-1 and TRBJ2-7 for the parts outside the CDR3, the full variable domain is KAGVTQTPRYLIKTRGQQVTLSCSPISGHRSVSWYQQTPGQGLQFLFEYFSETQRNKGNFPGRFSGRQFSNSRSEMNVSTLELGDSALYLCASSLEWEGGYEQYFGPGTRLTVT.

The DNA for the CDR3 is TGTGCCAGCAGCTTAGATTTAGGAGGAGCTAACTATGGCTACACCTTC. This encodes CASSLDLGGANYGYTF. The chain uses TRBV11-2 and TRBJ1-2; unclear D gene. Trimming removed 0 bases at V and 0 bases at J, with 11 bases between. The germline V gene encodes CDR1 SGHAT and CDR2 FQNNGV. The CDR3 contains 16 residues.

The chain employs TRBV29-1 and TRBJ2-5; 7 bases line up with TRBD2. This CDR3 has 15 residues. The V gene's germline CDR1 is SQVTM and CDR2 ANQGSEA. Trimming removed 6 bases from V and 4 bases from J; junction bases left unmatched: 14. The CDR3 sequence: CSVALPGGRGETQYF. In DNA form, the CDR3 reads TGCAGCGTGGCCCTACCTGGCGGGAGAGGAGAGACCCAGTACTTC.

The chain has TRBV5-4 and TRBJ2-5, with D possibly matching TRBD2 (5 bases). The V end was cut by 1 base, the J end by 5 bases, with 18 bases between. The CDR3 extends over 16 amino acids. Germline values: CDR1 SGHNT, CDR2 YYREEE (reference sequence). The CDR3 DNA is TGTGCCAGCAGCTTGAAAATTTCGGGAATCGGGGAGACCCAGTACTTC. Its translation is CASSLKISGIGETQYF. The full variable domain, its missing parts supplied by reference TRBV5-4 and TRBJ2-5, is ETGVTQSPTHLIKTRGQQVTLRCSSQSGHNTVSWYQQALGQGPQFIFQYYREEENGRGNFPPRFSGLQFPNYSSELNVNALELDDSALYLCASSLKISGIGETQYFGPGTRLLVL.

Here the CDR3 DNA reads TGTGCCAGCAGCTTAGGGGAACAGATTAGTGCCGGAAACACCATATATTTT. Translated: CASSLGEQISAGNTIYF. The chain links TRBV13 to TRBJ1-3; D unclear. This CDR3 comprises 17 residues. V was shortened by 0 bases and J by 4 bases, with 16 bases between the two germline ends. The germline CDR1 and CDR2 sequences are PRHDT and FYEKMQ (reference sequence).